This TCR beta chain derives from a study of blood T cell repertoires in COVID-19. Across the whole study: The United States, Italy and Spain provided the acute and convalescent COVID-19 samples. From T cells, B-cell-depleted T cells, or PBMCs came the material, which was cDNA or gDNA.

Using immunoSEQ multiplex PCR, the repertoire was profiled, and TCRdb retains in-frame clones only, with some absent. There are 200,000 to 300,000 clones in the sample; under 90% occur only once, and 7.5% to 9% lies in the top ten. Trimming cost V 8 bases and J 4 bases; bases outside gene matches: 3. The germline CDR1 and CDR2 sequences are MDHEN and SYDVKM. This CDR3 region has 12 residues. The sequenced material came from peripheral blood. This clonotype was obtained from a human donor in a cohort sampled during active COVID-19. This chain uses TRBV28 with TRBJ1-1, with TRBD1 matching over 8 bases. This CDR3 reads CASATGGTEAFF. The CDR3 DNA sequence: TGTGCCAGCGCTACAGGGGGCACTGAAGCTTTCTTT.